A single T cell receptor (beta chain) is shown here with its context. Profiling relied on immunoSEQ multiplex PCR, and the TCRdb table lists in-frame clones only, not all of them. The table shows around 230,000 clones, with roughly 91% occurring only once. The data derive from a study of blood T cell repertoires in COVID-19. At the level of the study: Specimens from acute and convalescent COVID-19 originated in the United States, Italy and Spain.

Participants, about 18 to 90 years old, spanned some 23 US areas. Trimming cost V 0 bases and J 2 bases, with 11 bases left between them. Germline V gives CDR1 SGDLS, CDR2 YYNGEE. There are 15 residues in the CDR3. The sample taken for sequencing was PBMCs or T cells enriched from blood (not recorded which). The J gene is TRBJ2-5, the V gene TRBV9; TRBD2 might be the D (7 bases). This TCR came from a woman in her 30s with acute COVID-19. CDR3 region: CASSVGAGAQETQYF. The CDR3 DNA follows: TGTGCCAGCAGCGTAGGGGCGGGGGCTCAAGAGACCCAGTACTTC.